This is a list of T cell receptor beta chains from one sample in a study of blood T cell repertoires in COVID-19. Some clones are missing from TCRdb's copy, which holds only in-frame ones; the method was immunoSEQ multiplex PCR. The data hold 100,000 to 120,000 clones, with roughly 80% observed a single time. Sample: peripheral blood. These receptors all come from a woman in her seventies with acute or convalescent COVID-19. CDR3s include the opening cysteine and the closing phenylalanine or tryptophan. The D gene is left open where the match is weak. A row's size may be missing; if present it is once, few, many or a size class.

d_call	v_call	clone_size	j_call	cdr3_aa	cdr3_nt
TRBD1	TRBV7-6	NA	TRBJ2-2	CASSRQGTGELFF	TGTGCCAGCAGCCGACAGGGAACCGGGGAGCTGTTTTTT
TRBD1	TRBV5-1	NA	TRBJ1-5	CASSSGQVDQPQHF	TGCGCCAGCAGCTCGGGACAGGTGGATCAGCCCCAGCATTTT
TRBD2	TRBV6-6	NA	TRBJ2-4	CASSLTSGGPLPKNIQYF	TGTGCCAGCAGTCTGACTAGCGGGGGGCCCCTTCCCAAAAACATTCAGTACTTC
NA	TRBV7-9	once	TRBJ2-5	CASSSRQALQETQYF	TGTGCCAGCAGCTCCCGACAGGCACTCCAAGAGACCCAGTACTTC
TRBD2	TRBV6-5	NA	TRBJ2-7	CASKAGTPYEQYF	TGTGCCAGCAAAGCGGGAACCCCCTACGAGCAGTACTTC
NA	TRBV7-9	few	TRBJ1-1	CASHGRHTEAFF	TGTGCCAGCCACGGGAGGCACACTGAAGCTTTCTTT
NA	TRBV25-1	NA	TRBJ2-1	CASSDAEVPREQFF	TGTGCCAGCAGTGACGCGGAGGTCCCTAGGGAGCAGTTCTTC
TRBD2	TRBV3-1/TRBV3-2	NA	TRBJ2-5	CASSLSGGRGTQYF	TGTGCCAGCAGCCTGTCGGGGGGGCGAGGGACCCAGTACTTC
NA	TRBV15	NA	TRBJ1-1	CATNNDGEGWTEAFF	TGTGCCACCAACAATGATGGGGAGGGTTGGACTGAAGCTTTCTTT
TRBD1	TRBV19	NA	TRBJ2-4	CASIRTGENIQYF	TGTGCCAGTATACGGACAGGGGAAAACATTCAGTACTTC
NA	TRBV5-5	NA	TRBJ2-7	CASSLIADSSYEQYF	TGTGCCAGCAGCTTGATCGCGGACAGCTCCTACGAGCAGTACTTC
TRBD2	TRBV6-4	NA	TRBJ2-1	CASSDRSGGAVEQFF	TGTGCCAGCAGTGACAGGAGCGGGGGGGCCGTTGAGCAGTTCTTC
TRBD2	TRBV18	once	TRBJ2-3	CASSPARGGDTQYF	TGTGCCAGCTCACCGGCGCGGGGGGGAGATACGCAGTATTTT
TRBD2	TRBV5-4	NA	TRBJ2-3	CASSSRLAGSTDTQYF	TGTGCCAGCAGCTCTAGACTAGCGGGGTCCACAGATACGCAGTATTTT
NA	TRBV6-2/TRBV6-3	NA	TRBJ2-7	CASSYLEGESYEQYF	TGTGCCAGCAGTTACCTCGAGGGCGAGTCCTACGAGCAGTACTTC
NA	TRBV24-1	NA	TRBJ2-7	CATSDSSYEQYF	TGTGCCACCAGTGATTCGTCCTACGAGCAGTACTTC
TRBD1	TRBV5-8	NA	TRBJ2-1	CASSLVTGWGPNRNNEQFF	TGTGCCAGCAGCTTGGTGACAGGGTGGGGCCCCAATAGGAACAATGAGCAGTTCTTC
TRBD1	TRBV5-1	NA	TRBJ1-1	CASSLVGGETEAFF	TGCGCCAGCAGCTTGGTAGGGGGCGAAACTGAAGCTTTCTTT
NA	TRBV29-1	NA	TRBJ1-1	CSARQRNTEAFF	TGCAGCGCACGACAGAGGAACACTGAAGCTTTCTTT
NA	TRBV6-5	NA	TRBJ2-3	CASGVPGADTQYF	TGTGCCAGCGGGGTTCCGGGGGCAGATACGCAGTATTTT
NA	TRBV6-1	NA	TRBJ2-7	CASSEGLLPNYEQYF	TGTGCCAGCAGTGAGGGACTTCTCCCAAACTACGAGCAGTACTTC
NA	TRBV30	NA	TRBJ1-1	CAWSMRENTEAFF	TGTGCCTGGAGTATGAGGGAGAACACTGAAGCTTTCTTT
NA	TRBV19	NA	TRBJ2-2	CASSIVLSTGELFF	TGTGCCAGTAGTATAGTCCTGAGCACCGGGGAGCTGTTTTTT
NA	TRBV7-8	NA	TRBJ2-1	CASSRHSGGPYNEQFF	TGTGCCAGCAGCCGCCATTCGGGGGGCCCCTACAATGAGCAGTTCTTC
NA	TRBV19	NA	TRBJ2-6	CASSPGHILGANVLTF	TGTGCCAGTAGTCCGGGACACATTCTCGGGGCCAACGTCCTGACTTTC
TRBD2	TRBV5-4	NA	TRBJ2-1	CASRRSGASYNEQFF	TGTGCCAGCAGGAGAAGCGGGGCGTCCTACAATGAGCAGTTCTTC
TRBD2	TRBV4-1	NA	TRBJ2-3	CASSQESGVSTDTQYF	TGCGCCAGCAGCCAAGAGAGCGGGGTGAGCACAGATACGCAGTATTTT
NA	TRBV9	NA	TRBJ2-2	CASSVGGTSTTGELFF	TGTGCCAGCAGCGTAGGTGGGACAAGTACCACCGGGGAGCTGTTTTTT
NA	TRBV12-3/TRBV12-4	NA	TRBJ1-1	CASASFEAFF	TGTGCCAGTGCGAGTTTTGAAGCTTTCTTT
TRBD1	TRBV2	few	TRBJ1-1	CASMGQGGITEAFF	TGTGCCAGCATGGGACAGGGTGGAATCACTGAAGCTTTCTTT
TRBD1	TRBV5-1	NA	TRBJ1-1	CASSRPTGGRTEAFF	TGCGCCAGCAGCCGTCCGACAGGGGGAAGAACTGAAGCTTTCTTT
TRBD1	TRBV2	few	TRBJ2-5	CASSKGQGQETQYF	TGTGCCAGCAGTAAGGGACAGGGCCAAGAGACCCAGTACTTC
NA	TRBV11-3	NA	TRBJ1-2	CASSLTTSDLGNYGYTF	TGTGCCAGCAGCTTAACTACATCGGACTTGGGTAACTATGGCTACACCTTC
NA	TRBV18	NA	TRBJ1-2	CASSPPGLYGYTF	TGTGCCAGCTCACCACCAGGACTCTATGGCTACACCTTC
TRBD1	TRBV28	few	TRBJ2-3	CASSPYGQGFTDTQYF	TGTGCCAGCAGCCCTTACGGACAGGGGTTTACAGATACGCAGTATTTT
NA	TRBV19	NA	TRBJ2-3	CASSVSGFTDTQYF	TGTGCCAGTAGTGTGAGCGGCTTCACAGATACGCAGTATTTT
NA	TRBV28	NA	TRBJ2-3	CASSLAGASTDTQYF	TGTGCCAGCAGTTTGGCGGGGGCTAGCACAGATACGCAGTATTTT
TRBD1	TRBV6-2/TRBV6-3	NA	TRBJ1-5	CASSDRVDQPQHF	TGTGCCAGCAGCGACAGGGTGGATCAGCCCCAGCATTTT
TRBD1	TRBV27	NA	TRBJ2-2	CASVDRGNTGELFF	TGTGCCAGCGTCGACAGGGGGAACACCGGGGAGCTGTTTTTT
NA	TRBV5-1	NA	TRBJ1-3	CASSLESGAGNTIYF	TGCGCCAGCAGCTTGGAGTCAGGGGCAGGAAACACCATATATTTT
TRBD2	TRBV11-2	NA	TRBJ2-5	CASSPGLVRETQYF	TGTGCCAGCAGCCCGGGACTAGTGAGAGAGACCCAGTACTTC
NA	TRBV9	few	TRBJ2-1	CASSFTTQGLYNEQFF	TGTGCCAGCAGCTTCACAACTCAGGGTCTCTACAATGAGCAGTTCTTC
NA	TRBV7-2	NA	TRBJ2-7	CASSLALLQGRNEQYF	TGTGCCAGCAGCTTAGCCCTTCTGCAGGGCCGGAACGAGCAGTACTTC
NA	TRBV3-1/TRBV3-2	once	TRBJ1-1	CASSRGQRNTEAFF	TGTGCCAGCTCTCGTGGACAGCGGAACACTGAAGCTTTCTTT
NA	TRBV13	NA	TRBJ2-7	CASSLKAGYEQYF	TGTGCCAGCAGCTTAAAGGCAGGCTACGAGCAGTACTTC
TRBD1	TRBV5-6	few	TRBJ1-2	CASTSSDRAGYTF	TGTGCCAGCACCTCCTCTGACAGGGCTGGCTACACCTTC
NA	TRBV19	NA	TRBJ1-4	CASSIRTRGTNEKLFF	TGTGCCAGTAGTATAAGGACGAGGGGGACTAATGAAAAACTGTTTTTT
NA	TRBV30	NA	TRBJ2-1	CAWGKQDEQFF	TGTGCCTGGGGGAAACAGGATGAGCAGTTCTTC
TRBD1	TRBV5-1	NA	TRBJ2-1	CASSLGQGHNEQFF	TGCGCCAGCAGCTTGGGACAGGGGCACAATGAGCAGTTCTTC
NA	TRBV5-1	NA	TRBJ2-7	CASSLNTGPSNEQYF	TGCGCCAGCAGCTTGAATACAGGGCCCTCGAACGAGCAGTACTTC
NA	TRBV19	NA	TRBJ2-2	CASSYGGEITGELFF	TGTGCCAGTAGTTATGGAGGGGAGATCACCGGGGAGCTGTTTTTT
TRBD2	TRBV3-1/TRBV3-2	NA	TRBJ2-4	CASSPGASGGLAKNIQYF	TGTGCCAGCAGCCCTGGGGCCAGCGGGGGATTAGCCAAAAACATTCAGTACTTC
NA	TRBV5-1	NA	TRBJ1-1	CASRPAVNTEAFF	TGCGCCAGCAGGCCCGCAGTAAACACTGAAGCTTTCTTT